The rows below give T cell receptor beta chains drawn from one sample of a study of CD8 T cells in ankylosing spondylitis. MiXCR, applied by TCRdb to the 5' RACE reads, yields one record per CDR3 protein. The table includes roughly 700,000 distinct CDR3 sequences, around 17% detected once. Sequenced sample: blood, either unsorted or a sorted T cell fraction (not recorded which). The receptors here all came from a male donor with ankylosing spondylitis. Each CDR3 is given with its conserved first and last residue. D genes are given only for firm matches. The listing skips clone size in some rows; elsewhere it reads once, few, many or a size class.

CDR3aa: CASSERTGGSPLHF; CDR3nt: TGTGCCAGCAGTGAAAGGACAGGAGGATCACCCCTCCACTTT; d_gene: TRBD1; v_gene: TRBV25-1; abundance: many; j_gene: TRBJ1-6
CDR3aa: CASSLPSLRYEQYF; CDR3nt: TGTGCCAGCAGCTTGCCAAGTCTACGCTACGAGCAGTACTTC; d_gene: .; v_gene: TRBV5-5; abundance: few; j_gene: TRBJ2-7
CDR3aa: CASSYSTGISYEQYF; CDR3nt: TGTGCCAGCAGTTACTCGACAGGGATATCCTACGAGCAGTACTTC; d_gene: TRBD1; v_gene: TRBV6-5; abundance: once; j_gene: TRBJ2-7
CDR3aa: CASSQRSGSGEQFF; CDR3nt: TGCGCCAGCAGCCAACGGAGCGGGAGCGGCGAGCAGTTCTTC; d_gene: TRBD2; v_gene: TRBV4-1; abundance: .; j_gene: TRBJ2-1
CDR3aa: CSATDRLTETQYF; CDR3nt: TGCAGTGCGACCGACCGGCTGACGGAGACCCAGTACTTC; d_gene: .; v_gene: TRBV20-1; abundance: few; j_gene: TRBJ2-5
CDR3aa: CAISESGASNYGYTF; CDR3nt: TGTGCCATCAGTGAGTCAGGAGCTTCTAACTATGGCTACACCTTC; d_gene: .; v_gene: TRBV10-3; abundance: few; j_gene: TRBJ1-2
CDR3aa: CASSLERETQYF; CDR3nt: TGTGCCAGCAGTCTAGAAAGGGAGACCCAGTACTTC; d_gene: .; v_gene: TRBV12-3/TRBV12-4; abundance: many; j_gene: TRBJ2-5
CDR3aa: CASSQGLAGSTDTQYF; CDR3nt: TGCGCCAGCAGCCAAGGACTAGCGGGAAGCACAGATACGCAGTATTTT; d_gene: TRBD2; v_gene: TRBV4-3; abundance: many; j_gene: TRBJ2-3
CDR3aa: CASSQDGNTEAFF; CDR3nt: TGTGCCAGCAGCCAGGACGGGAACACTGAAGCTTTCTTT; d_gene: .; v_gene: TRBV7-9; abundance: many; j_gene: TRBJ1-1
CDR3aa: CASKSRGGSYEQYF; CDR3nt: TGTGCCAGCAAGTCGCGGGGGGGCTCCTACGAGCAGTACTTC; d_gene: TRBD2; v_gene: TRBV2; abundance: .; j_gene: TRBJ2-7
CDR3aa: CASSYASNYYEQYF; CDR3nt: TGTGCCAGCAGCTACGCCTCGAACTACTACGAGCAGTACTTC; d_gene: .; v_gene: TRBV11-2; abundance: .; j_gene: TRBJ2-7
CDR3aa: CASSPGTSGRVDEQFF; CDR3nt: TGTGCCAGCAGTCCGGGGACTAGCGGGAGGGTTGATGAGCAGTTCTTC; d_gene: TRBD2; v_gene: TRBV12-3/TRBV12-4; abundance: .; j_gene: TRBJ2-1
CDR3aa: CASSFRPSTYNEQFF; CDR3nt: TGTGCCAGCAGTTTCCGGCCTTCCACCTACAATGAGCAGTTCTTC; d_gene: .; v_gene: TRBV12-3/TRBV12-4; abundance: many; j_gene: TRBJ2-1
CDR3aa: CASRDLTEAFF; CDR3nt: TGTGCCAGCAGGGATCTCACTGAAGCTTTCTTT; d_gene: .; v_gene: TRBV28; abundance: .; j_gene: TRBJ1-1
CDR3aa: CASSPPASEHEQYF; CDR3nt: TGTGCCAGCTCACCACCCGCCAGCGAGCACGAGCAGTACTTC; d_gene: .; v_gene: TRBV18; abundance: .; j_gene: TRBJ2-7
CDR3aa: CAWSVLLGRETQYF; CDR3nt: TGTGCCTGGAGTGTACTATTGGGTCGGGAGACCCAGTACTTC; d_gene: .; v_gene: TRBV30; abundance: many; j_gene: TRBJ2-5
CDR3aa: CASSLGTKLNTEAFF; CDR3nt: TGCGCCAGCAGCTTGGGGACAAAATTGAACACTGAAGCTTTCTTT; d_gene: .; v_gene: TRBV5-1; abundance: .; j_gene: TRBJ1-1
CDR3aa: CASTGSREPSTDTQYF; CDR3nt: TGTGCCAGCACTGGGTCCCGCGAACCAAGCACAGATACGCAGTATTTT; d_gene: .; v_gene: TRBV6-1; abundance: .; j_gene: TRBJ2-3
CDR3aa: CASSFSLNRGPEAFF; CDR3nt: TGTGCCAGCAGCTTTTCCTTGAACAGGGGACCTGAAGCTTTCTTT; d_gene: TRBD1; v_gene: TRBV7-8; abundance: few; j_gene: TRBJ1-1
CDR3aa: CSVGSRGPRYEQYF; CDR3nt: TGCAGCGTTGGAAGCAGGGGGCCGCGCTACGAGCAGTACTTC; d_gene: TRBD1; v_gene: TRBV29-1; abundance: many; j_gene: TRBJ2-7
CDR3aa: CSASTGGYGTDTQYF; CDR3nt: TGCAGTGCATCTACAGGGGGCTACGGCACAGATACGCAGTATTTT; d_gene: TRBD1; v_gene: TRBV20-1; abundance: .; j_gene: TRBJ2-3
CDR3aa: CASSEDTRSGNTIYF; CDR3nt: TGTGCCAGCAGTGAGGACACACGCTCTGGAAACACCATATATTTT; d_gene: .; v_gene: TRBV6-1; abundance: few; j_gene: TRBJ1-3
CDR3aa: CACGKETQYF; CDR3nt: TGTGCGTGCGGAAAAGAGACCCAGTACTTC; d_gene: .; v_gene: TRBV3-1; abundance: .; j_gene: TRBJ2-5
CDR3aa: CASSGVSRANTEAFF; CDR3nt: TGTGCCAGCAGTGGCGTTTCCAGGGCGAACACTGAAGCTTTCTTT; d_gene: .; v_gene: TRBV12-3/TRBV12-4; abundance: .; j_gene: TRBJ1-1
CDR3aa: CASSVALRDNEQFF; CDR3nt: TGTGCCAGCAGCGTAGCGTTGCGGGACAATGAGCAGTTCTTC; d_gene: .; v_gene: TRBV9; abundance: .; j_gene: TRBJ2-1
CDR3aa: CSARDWGANVLTF; CDR3nt: TGCAGTGCCCGCGACTGGGGGGCCAACGTCCTGACTTTC; d_gene: .; v_gene: TRBV20-1; abundance: .; j_gene: TRBJ2-6
CDR3aa: CAWAEPDTQYF; CDR3nt: TGTGCCTGGGCTGAGCCAGATACGCAGTATTTT; d_gene: .; v_gene: TRBV30; abundance: .; j_gene: TRBJ2-3
CDR3aa: CASSLLGQADTQYF; CDR3nt: TGTGCCAGCAGCTTATTAGGACAGGCAGATACGCAGTATTTT; d_gene: TRBD1; v_gene: TRBV7-3; abundance: few; j_gene: TRBJ2-3
CDR3aa: CASSQRRADTQYF; CDR3nt: TGTGCCAGCAGCCAGCGGAGAGCAGATACGCAGTATTTT; d_gene: .; v_gene: TRBV4-2; abundance: .; j_gene: TRBJ2-3
CDR3aa: CASSLRQDNEQFF; CDR3nt: TGTGCCAGCAGCTTAAGACAGGACAATGAGCAGTTCTTC; d_gene: .; v_gene: TRBV7-2; abundance: .; j_gene: TRBJ2-1
CDR3aa: CASSADRGNSPLHF; CDR3nt: TGTGCCAGCAGTGCCGACAGGGGGAATTCACCCCTCCACTTT; d_gene: TRBD1; v_gene: TRBV28; abundance: many; j_gene: TRBJ1-6
CDR3aa: CASSLESGTLYNEQFF; CDR3nt: TGCGCCAGCAGCTTGGAAAGCGGGACCCTCTACAATGAGCAGTTCTTC; d_gene: TRBD2; v_gene: TRBV5-1; abundance: many; j_gene: TRBJ2-1
CDR3aa: CASSPGDYEQYF; CDR3nt: TGTGCCAGCAGCCCGGGTGACTACGAGCAGTACTTC; d_gene: .; v_gene: TRBV9; abundance: .; j_gene: TRBJ2-7
CDR3aa: CSVARSGGTDTQYF; CDR3nt: TGCAGCGTTGCCCGTAGCGGGGGCACAGATACGCAGTATTTT; d_gene: TRBD2; v_gene: TRBV29-1; abundance: .; j_gene: TRBJ2-3
CDR3aa: CASSNGPYNEQFF; CDR3nt: TGTGCCAGCAGCAACGGACCATACAATGAGCAGTTCTTC; d_gene: .; v_gene: TRBV9; abundance: .; j_gene: TRBJ2-1
CDR3aa: CSARTLGSYEQYF; CDR3nt: TGCAGTGCTAGGACCCTGGGGAGCTACGAGCAGTACTTC; d_gene: .; v_gene: TRBV20-1; abundance: few; j_gene: TRBJ2-7
CDR3aa: CAIGGTSGGQETQYF; CDR3nt: TGTGCCATCGGCGGGACTAGCGGGGGGCAAGAGACCCAGTACTTC; d_gene: TRBD2; v_gene: TRBV10-3; abundance: few; j_gene: TRBJ2-5
CDR3aa: CASTRRTNTEAFF; CDR3nt: TGTGCCAGCACCCGGCGGACGAACACTGAAGCTTTCTTT; d_gene: .; v_gene: TRBV6-6; abundance: .; j_gene: TRBJ1-1
CDR3aa: CSAYREPRGNTIYF; CDR3nt: TGCAGTGCTTACAGGGAACCTAGGGGAAACACCATATATTTT; d_gene: .; v_gene: TRBV20-1; abundance: .; j_gene: TRBJ1-3
CDR3aa: CASSQASPWAGSNEQFF; CDR3nt: TGTGCCAGCAGCCAAGCCTCCCCTTGGGCGGGCTCGAATGAGCAGTTCTTC; d_gene: .; v_gene: TRBV14; abundance: few; j_gene: TRBJ2-1
CDR3aa: CAISESTTYEQYF; CDR3nt: TGTGCCATCAGTGAGTCAACTACCTACGAGCAGTACTTC; d_gene: .; v_gene: TRBV10-3; abundance: many; j_gene: TRBJ2-7